This TCR beta chain emerged from a study of cytomegalovirus exposure and HLA in healthy donors. Concerning this clone: Its specificity is not known.

With V trimmed by 4 bases and J by 3 bases, 6 bases remained unmatched. The CDR3 extends over 15 amino acids. Germline V CDR1 and CDR2: SGHKS, YYEKEE (reference sequence). Primers included in the PCR were 60 Vbeta and 13 Jbeta primers. Method: immunoSEQ multiplex PCR; TCRdb's copy keeps in-frame clones and lacks some. In the table there are about 150,000 clones, around three quarters of which are singletons. Study results and limitations: Some V segments (TRBV6-2 and TRBV6-3 among them) were excluded as indistinguishable. TCR beta chain V- and J-gene trimming was linked, in a later analysis, to a missense variant in DCLRE1C. There were around 160 TCR beta chains listed as cytomegalovirus-associated.

In nominal health when sampled, donors likely had unrecorded immune exposures nonetheless. Sequenced input: PBMCs. This chain links TRBV5-5 with TRBJ1-3, with 8 bases aligning to TRBD1. The sequence derives from a man aged 25 to 40 in good health. The CDR3, as DNA: TGTGCCAGCAGCCAGGACAGGGCGATTGGAAACACCATATATTTT. It yields the protein CASSQDRAIGNTIYF.